This is a list of T cell receptor beta chains from one sample in a study of somatic mutations in cytotoxic T cells in rheumatoid arthritis. The repertoire was sequenced with immunoSEQ multiplex PCR; TCRdb's copy has only in-frame clones and lacks some. This sample has 3,500 to 4,500 clones, with just under 80% found just once. Sequencing was done on a sample of CD8+ T cells sorted from blood. The receptors here all came from a woman aged 60-75 years with rheumatoid arthritis. The CDR3 runs from the conserved cysteine through the conserved F or W. D genes are given only for firm matches. Clone size is stated in some rows and not others, as once, few, many or a class when expanded.

NA,TRBV11-2,TRBJ2-1,once,TGTGCCAGCACCGGGGGGCCGAATGAGCAGTTCTTC,CASTGGPNEQFF
NA,TRBV5-5,TRBJ1-2,NA,TGTGCCAGCAGCCCCACTACCACGAACTATGGCTACACCTTC,CASSPTTTNYGYTF
TRBD1,TRBV6-6,TRBJ1-1,NA,TGTGCCAGCAGTCTTACAGGGGAAGGAACTGAAGCTTTCTTT,CASSLTGEGTEAFF
TRBD2,TRBV4-2,TRBJ2-2,NA,TGTGCCAGCAGCCAAGGTAGCGGGGGGGCCGGGGAGCTGTTTTTT,CASSQGSGGAGELFF
TRBD1,TRBV7-8,TRBJ2-5,NA,TGTGCCAGCAGCCGACGACAGGGGCCATCGGAGACCCAGTACTTC,CASSRRQGPSETQYF
TRBD1,TRBV13,TRBJ1-1,NA,TGTGCCAGCAGCTTAGGAGAGACAGGGCCCGAAGCTTTCTTT,CASSLGETGPEAFF
TRBD2,TRBV28,TRBJ2-2,hyperexpanded,TGTGCCAGCAGTTTCCGGGGGGACGGGGAGCTGTTTTTT,CASSFRGDGELFF
TRBD1,TRBV9,TRBJ1-1,NA,TGTGCCAGCAGCGCAGACAGGGGACACACTGAAGCTTTCTTT,CASSADRGHTEAFF
TRBD1,TRBV5-1,TRBJ1-3,NA,TGCGCCAGCAGCGGGGGACAGGGACTTGGAAACACCATATATTTT,CASSGGQGLGNTIYF
NA,TRBV28,TRBJ2-5,NA,TGTGCCAGCAGTCCCCGGACTGAAGAGACCCAGTACTTC,CASSPRTEETQYF
TRBD1,TRBV11-3,TRBJ2-3,NA,TGTGCCAGCAGCCCAGAGACAGGGGACACAGATACGCAGTATTTT,CASSPETGDTDTQYF
NA,TRBV28,TRBJ1-1,few,TGTGCCAGCAGTCTGGACATCGGCACTGAAGCTTTCTTT,CASSLDIGTEAFF
NA,TRBV7-8,TRBJ2-5,NA,TGTGCCAGCAGACCAGCGTGGGAGACTCGACAAGAGACCCAGTACTTC,CASRPAWETRQETQYF
TRBD1,TRBV2,TRBJ1-3,NA,TGTGCCAGCAAGGGCACCCTGGACAGGGGAACTGGAAACACCATATATTTT,CASKGTLDRGTGNTIYF